This entry lists 17 T cell receptor beta chains sequenced from one sample in a study of T cells in women clearing cervical HPV infection. Here immunoSEQ multiplex PCR was the method, and the copy in TCRdb shows in-frame clones only, minus some. The sample table includes 30,000 to 35,000 clones. The sequenced sample was blood buffy coat. The receptors derive from a woman between 18 and 70 years old with a cervical HPV16 infection that either progressed to CIN3+ or cleared (not recorded which).

As concerns this clone: Read sequence stops 3 residues before the CDR3 end, and the germline J gene provides the missing end. V gene TRBV12-3 or TRBV12-4 combines with J gene TRBJ2-3; D not certain. The CDR3 covers 11 residues. V lost 6 bases, J lost 2 bases, and 3 bases lay in between. The CDR3: CASRYTDTQYF. Partial CDR3 DNA: TGTGCCAGCAGGTACACAGATACG.

Measured by frequency, this clone is medium-sized (0.01 to 0.1%). The read ends 3 residues early relative to the CDR3; the germline J gene fills the gap. The V gene is TRBV20-1, the J gene TRBJ2-3, with TRBD2 matching over 7 bases. V shed 6 bases, J shed 2 bases, and the junction held 5 bases outside the gene matches. Germline loops: CDR1 DFQATT, CDR2 SNEGSKA (reference sequence). CDR3 size: 13 residues. CDR3 bases read: TGCAGTGCCTCTAGCGGTTCCACAGATACG. It specifies CSASSGSTDT. The whole CDR3 region reads CSASSGSTDTQYF.

As concerns this clone: The CDR3 extends 3 residues past the end of the read, so its final part is completed from the germline J gene. V and J are TRBV19 and TRBJ1-4; no definite D call. V was shortened by 8 bases and J by 8 bases, with 15 bases between the two germline ends. The CDR3 covers 13 residues. Germline-derived CDR1 and CDR2 are LNHDA and SQIVND (reference sequence). CDR3 region: CASAHGPAEKLFF. The sequenced CDR3 bases are TGTGCCAGTGCCCATGGTCCTGCGGAAAAA.

The CDR3 loop is CASSPAMAGHDYTF. The sequenced part of the CDR3 DNA is TGTGCCAGCTCGCCCGCGATGGCAGGGCATGAC. V is TRBV18 and J is TRBJ1-2; TRBD1 might be the D (5 bases). The read ends 3 residues early relative to the CDR3; the germline J gene fills the gap. This CDR3 has 14 amino acids. Germline V CDR1 and CDR2: KGHSH, LQKENI.

The CDR3 region is CASSISLGQKNQPQHF. The DNA read from the CDR3 is TGTGCCAGTAGTATCTCCCTGGGACAGAAGAATCAGCCC. The chain recombines TRBV19 with TRBJ1-5; 7 bases align to TRBD1. The read falls 3 residues short of the CDR3 end, and the missing part is taken from the germline J gene. Germline trimming cut 3 bases from V and 4 bases from J; bases unmatched to any gene: 9. The CDR3 consists of 16 residues. Germline CDR1 reads LNHDA; CDR2 reads SQIVND (reference sequence).

Of note for this clone: The CDR3 end lies 3 residues beyond the end of the read and is filled in from the germline J gene. V is TRBV11-2 and J is TRBJ2-5; no reliable D call. V dropped 0 bases and J dropped 4 bases, with 12 bases sitting between them. CDR1 and CDR2 from the germline V gene are SGHAT and FQNNGV. This CDR3 region has 15 residues. Incomplete CDR3 DNA: TGTGCCAGCAGCTTAGAGTACTCTACCCGAGAGACC. Residues: CASSLEYSTRET. In full, the CDR3 is CASSLEYSTRETQYF.

A word on this clone: Coverage ceases 3 residues before the CDR3 finishes, and the germline J gene fills in the end. The J gene is TRBJ2-3, the V gene TRBV6-2 or TRBV6-3, with D possibly TRBD2 on 6 matching bases. In germline, CDR1 is MNHEY, CDR2 SVGEGT. The CDR3 is 13 amino acids. Trimming took off 10 bases at V and 2 bases at J, with 13 bases between the two ends. The CDR3 spells CATRGLPTDTQYF. CDR3 bases read: TGTGCCACCCGGGGACTTCCCACAGATACG.

Notes on this clone: The DNA ends 3 residues before the CDR3 does, and the rest of the CDR3 is filled in from the germline J gene. The chain couples TRBV30 to TRBJ1-5; 7 bases line up with TRBD1. In germline, CDR1 is GTSNPN, CDR2 SVGIG (reference sequence). CDR3 length: 15 amino acids. V was pared by 0 bases and J by 8 bases, with 10 bases of the junction left unmatched. The CDR3 is CAWSVPGTGVKPQHF. The covered CDR3 bases are TGTGCCTGGAGTGTACCGGGAACAGGGGTTAAGCCC.

Notes on this clone: The read terminates 3 residues before the CDR3 end, so the remaining end is supplied by the germline J gene. The J gene is TRBJ2-5, the V gene TRBV11-3, with D possibly being TRBD1 (6 bases). Germline loops: CDR1 SGHNT, CDR2 YENEEA. CDR3 length: 15 residues. V was cut by 6 bases and J by 4 bases, with 18 bases left in between. Incomplete CDR3 DNA: TGTGCCAGCAGTAAAGGGGGAGAAAATCTAGAGACC. It yields the protein CASSKGGENLET. The CDR3 as a whole reads CASSKGGENLETQYF.

Worth noting for this clone: The read ends 3 residues shy of where the CDR3 ends; the end is completed using the germline J gene. This chain joins TRBV6-1 and TRBJ1-4; tentative D call: TRBD1 (5 bases). Germline V gene data show CDR1 as MNHNS and CDR2 as SASEGT. V lost 3 bases to trimming and J lost 6 bases, with 11 bases between them. The CDR3 sequence is 14 residues long. CDR3 loop: CASSDLRGYEKLFF. Partial CDR3 DNA: TGTGCCAGCAGTGACCTTCGGGGGTATGAAAAA.

About this clone itself: Coverage ceases 3 residues before the CDR3 finishes, and the germline J gene fills in the end. The V call is TRBV28, the J call TRBJ2-7, with D perhaps TRBD1 (5 bases). With 6 bases removed from V and 6 bases from J, the gap between germline ends came to 21 bases. CDR1 and CDR2 from the germline V gene are MDHEN and SYDVKM. This CDR3 is built from 15 residues. CDR3 loop: CASSHSQGSMGEQYF. The CDR3 bases that were read are TGTGCCAGCAGCCATAGTCAGGGATCGATGGGCGAG.

Points on this clone: The read stops 3 residues short of the end of the CDR3; the missing end is completed from the germline J gene. The rearrangement joins TRBV6-1 to TRBJ1-1, with D possibly being TRBD1 (5 bases). Germline values: CDR1 MNHNS, CDR2 SASEGT. Trimming removed 4 bases from V and 4 bases from J, with 13 bases in between. There are 14 residues in the CDR3. The sequenced CDR3 bases are TGTGCCAGCAGTGCCCCTCCGACAGCCACTGAA. Translating gives CASSAPPTATE. The full CDR3 is CASSAPPTATEAFF.

Note on this clone: The read gets to within 3 residues of the CDR3 end, and the germline J gene fills in the rest. This chain connects TRBV19 to TRBJ1-4, with a possible D match to TRBD1 (5 bases). This CDR3 comprises 16 residues. Germline V CDR1 and CDR2: LNHDA, SQIVND (reference sequence). The sequenced part of the CDR3 DNA is TGTGCCAGTAGTATAGGTGACAGCTCTGGGGCCAACGTA. This translates into CASSIGDSSGANV. The whole CDR3 region reads CASSIGDSSGANVLFF.

Note on this clone: The read comes to an end 3 residues before the CDR3 does, leaving the germline J gene to fill in the end. This chain connects TRBV24-1 to TRBJ1-5, with 7 bases identical to TRBD1. Trimming removed 4 bases from V and 0 bases from J; junction bases left unmatched: 11. CDR3 length: 18 residues. Germline lookup yields CDR1 KGHDR and CDR2 SFDVKD. The CDR3 sequence is CATSDRYYRGSSNQPQHF. CDR3 bases read: TGTGCCACCAGTGACCGGTATTACAGGGGAAGTAGCAATCAGCCC.

As regards this clone: From the germline J gene comes the end of the CDR3, since the read stops 3 residues before it. The genes are TRBV5-1 and TRBJ1-2, with D possibly matching TRBD1 (5 bases). Germline values: CDR1 SGHRS, CDR2 YFSETQ. The CDR3 is made up of 13 amino acids. Trimming removed 0 bases from V and 3 bases from J, with 6 bases in between. CDR3 DNA, as far as it was read: TGCGCCAGCAGCTTGGGAGGGGACTATGGC. It encodes CASSLGGDYG. From start to end, the CDR3 is CASSLGGDYGYTF.

CDR3 protein: CASSRAYDYTF. CDR3 DNA, as far as it was read: TGTGCCAGCAGTCGCGCCTACGAC. V gene TRBV7-9 combines with J gene TRBJ1-2; D ambiguous. The read stops 3 residues short of the end of the CDR3; the missing end is completed from the germline J gene. This CDR3 is 11 amino acids long. CDR1 is SEHNR and CDR2 is FQNEAQ in the germline V gene (reference sequence).

This clone is classed as medium-sized (0.01 to 0.1%) by frequency. The CDR3 end lies 3 residues beyond the end of the read and is filled in from the germline J gene. The gene calls are TRBV14 and TRBJ1-4; D may be TRBD1 (6 bases). The CDR3 contains 16 residues. Germline loops: CDR1 SGHDN, CDR2 FVKESK. Trimming took 1 base from V and 1 from J, leaving 10 bases between them. CDR3: CASSQVRGLTNEKLFF. CDR3 DNA, as far as it was read: TGTGCCAGCAGCCAAGTCAGGGGCCTAACTAATGAAAAA.